A single sample gave rise to the 5 T cell receptor beta chains below, sequenced in a study of blood T cell repertoires in COVID-19 (dated by TCRdb to the early 2020s). The library was made by the immunoSEQ multiplex PCR assay. This immuneACCESS table, as held by TCRdb, lists in-frame sequences with V and J called but not all clones. Of the missing ones, under half trace to an unresolved V gene in checked studies; the others have no known cause. Across this sample there are over 45,000 clones, with 80% to 90% seen only once. The top ten hold approximately 7% of the sample. Sequenced: peripheral blood. The receptor set was obtained from a middle-aged man with acute or convalescent COVID-19.

This clone was observed once. The rearrangement joins TRBV15 to TRBJ2-7, with 7 bases matching TRBD1. Trimming at V came to 2 bases and at J to 1 base, leaving 5 bases not matched to a gene. Looked up from germline, CDR1 is LNHNV and CDR2 is YYDKDF (reference sequence). The CDR3 runs 15 residues. The CDR3 DNA reads as TGTGCCACCAGCAGATTGACAGGGAGATCCTACGAGCAGTACTTC. Amino acid sequence: CATSRLTGRSYEQYF.

The chain is built from TRBV5-6 and TRBJ2-5; maybe TRBD1 (5 bases). CDR3 length equals 15 residues. V was clipped by 1 base and J by 4 bases, with 14 bases between them. Germline V gene data show CDR1 as SGHDT and CDR2 as YYEEEE. This chain's CDR3 is CASSLRQGFRETQYF. The CDR3 DNA reads TGTGCCAGCAGCTTGAGGCAGGGATTTCGAGAGACCCAGTACTTC.

The V call is TRBV28, the J call TRBJ2-3; 8 bases are shared with TRBD2. V dropped 7 bases and J dropped 2; count of bases not matched to a gene: 5. CDR1 is MDHEN, CDR2 SYDVKM, per germline. The CDR3 is made up of 14 amino acids. DNA for the CDR3: TGTGCCAGCATGGAGCGGGGGCCCACAGATACGCAGTATTTT. It codes for CASMERGPTDTQYF.

V gene TRBV24-1 combines with J gene TRBJ1-2; 8 nucleotides align to TRBD1. The germline gives CDR1 KGHDR, CDR2 SFDVKD. This CDR3 comprises 14 residues. J was trimmed by 5 bases and V by 1 base; bases with no gene match: 2. The CDR3, as DNA: TGTGCCACCAGTGATTTCGACAGGGGATATGGCTACACCTTC. Translated, it gives CATSDFDRGYGYTF.

This chain uses TRBV6-5 with TRBJ1-2; a weak D match, TRBD1 (5 bases). This CDR3 is built from 13 residues. Germline CDR1 MNHEY, CDR2 SVGAGI. V was clipped by 6 bases and J by 2 bases, with 10 bases between them. CDR3 nucleotide sequence: TGTGCCAGCAGAATCAGGGCCAACTATGGCTACACCTTC. Translating gives CASRIRANYGYTF.